The clone carrying this TCR beta chain was seen more than once but under ten times. Its antigen remains unidentified. Each donor gave 9.5 to 10 milliliters of peripheral blood. The second PCR ran about 6 to 11 cycles with a sample-barcoded 5' primer and J-beta primers. Every single cDNA molecule received a tag from a template-switch adaptor with 12 random nucleotides. Sequencing recovered at least 2.5 million CDR3-containing paired-end reads from each sample. MiXCR, run by TCRdb on the 5' RACE reads, gives a single entry per CDR3 protein. This sample has fewer than 900,000 distinct CDR3 sequences, with approximately 35% found just once. The sample belongs to a study of blood T cells in healthy people across ages. Study-level points and caveats: With donor CMV status unknown, expanded clonotype changes were possibly confounded.

V lost 4 bases and J lost 4, with 15 bases in between. The germline gives CDR1 SEHNR, CDR2 FQNEAQ (reference sequence). The CDR3 spans 15 residues. The V gene is TRBV7-9, the J gene TRBJ2-3; D possibly uses TRBD1 or TRBD2 (7 bases each). This receptor was identified in a man younger than 35 in good health. The material sequenced was blood. CDR3 residues: CASSSGTAGPDTQYF. The CDR3 DNA is TGTGCCAGCAGCTCCGGGACAGCGGGGCCAGATACGCAGTATTTT.